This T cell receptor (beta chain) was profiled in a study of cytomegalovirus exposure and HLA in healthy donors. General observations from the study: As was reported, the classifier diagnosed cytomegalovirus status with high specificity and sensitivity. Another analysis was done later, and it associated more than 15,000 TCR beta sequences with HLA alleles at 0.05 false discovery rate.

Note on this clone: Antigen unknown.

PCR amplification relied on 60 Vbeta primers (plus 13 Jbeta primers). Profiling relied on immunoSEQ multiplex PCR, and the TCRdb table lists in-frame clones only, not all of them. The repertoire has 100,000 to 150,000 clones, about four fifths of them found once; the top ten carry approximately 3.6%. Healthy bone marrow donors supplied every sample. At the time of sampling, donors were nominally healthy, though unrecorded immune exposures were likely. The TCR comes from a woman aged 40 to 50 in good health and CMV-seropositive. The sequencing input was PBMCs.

The CDR3 here is CASSLLGGVQPQHF. CDR3 bases: TGTGCCAGCAGTTTATTGGGGGGGGTTCAGCCCCAGCATTTT. The chain combines TRBV27 with TRBJ1-5, with D possibly matching TRBD1 (5 bases). V lost 1 base and J 6 bases, leaving 10 bases between the germline ends. This CDR3 is built from 14 residues. CDR1 and CDR2 (germline): MNHEY, SMNVEV (reference sequence).